This T cell receptor beta chain was found in a study of blood T cell repertoires in COVID-19. Background on the study: Samples of COVID-19 (acute and convalescent) were obtained from the United States, Italy and Spain. PBMCs, B-cell-depleted T cells, or T cells provided the cDNA or gDNA that made up the material.

The length of the CDR3 is 13 residues. V was pared by 5 bases and J by 7 bases, with 9 bases between. Germline V gives CDR1 LGHDT, CDR2 YNNKEL (reference sequence). In the authors' methods: Amplification of reference gene primers provided the estimated nucleated cell counts. TCRdb's table, derived via immunoSEQ multiplex PCR, lists solely in-frame clones and lacks some. That table is the source of V, J and clone size, and D and trimming were worked out from the DNA. The table includes 200,000 to 300,000 clones, approximately 80% detected once. This chain links TRBV3-1 (or the pseudogene TRBV3-2) with TRBJ1-6; D perhaps matches TRBD1 (5 bases). The sequence came from a man aged 30-40 years who had recovered from COVID-19. Sequenced material: peripheral blood. The CDR3: CASSGQSNSPLHF. The CDR3 DNA reads as TGTGCCAGCAGCGGACAATCGAATTCACCCCTCCACTTT.